This entry lists 12 T cell receptor beta chains sequenced from one sample in a study of shared clonotypes between healthy human individuals. TCRdb keeps only in-frame clones here, not all; method: immunoSEQ multiplex PCR. The sample yields over 2 million clones, around 93% seen once. The specimen was naive CD4+ T cells from PBMCs. Sample subset: CD45RA+ positively selected. The receptors derive from a young man in good health. Some clones in this sample may be carry-over from other donors' samples.

The CDR3 sequence: CASSGLRNNQPQHF. DNA of the CDR3: TGTGCCAGCAGTGGGTTAAGAAACAATCAGCCCCAGCATTTT. J is TRBJ1-5 and V is TRBV2; D is unresolved. CDR3 length: 14 residues. CDR1 and CDR2 from the germline V gene are SNHLY and FYNNEI. Trimming pared 4 bases from V and 3 bases from J, leaving 10 bases between.

The chain carries TRBV25-1 and TRBJ1-2, with a tentative D call TRBD1 (5 bases). CDR1 MGHDK and CDR2 SYGVNS come from the germline V gene. Trimming took 1 base from V and 0 from J, leaving 6 bases between them. This CDR3 region has 14 residues. CDR3 nucleotides: TGTGCCAGCAGTGAATTGGGGGCTAACTATGGCTACACCTTC. This encodes CASSELGANYGYTF.

This chain connects TRBV19 to TRBJ2-7; D gene uncertain. The ends were cut back, 11 bases at V and 2 bases at J, with 25 bases in the middle. Per germline, CDR1 LNHDA and CDR2 SQIVND (reference sequence). This CDR3 region has 16 residues. Written as DNA, the CDR3 is TGTGCCCTCGGCCGAGCGACCTCCCCTGAAACCTACGAGCAGTACTTC. This codes for CALGRATSPETYEQYF.

In this sample, this clone turned up once. The chain links TRBV9 to TRBJ1-2; D call uncertain. This CDR3 contains 11 residues. Looked up from germline, CDR1 is SGDLS and CDR2 is YYNGEE. Trimming took 0 bases from V and 6 from J, leaving 3 bases between them. The DNA of the CDR3 is TGTGCCAGCAGCGTAGATGATGGCTACACCTTC. Translation gives CASSVDDGYTF.

The chain is built from TRBV10-3 and TRBJ1-2; 7 bases map to TRBD1. The CDR3 covers 17 residues. The V segment lost 0 bases and the J segment 4 bases; nucleotides outside the gene matches: 11. CDR1 and CDR2 (germline): ENHRY, SYGVKD. The chain's CDR3 is CAISESGGKRTAYGYTF. As DNA, the CDR3 is TGTGCCATCAGTGAGTCAGGGGGCAAAAGAACTGCCTATGGCTACACCTTC.

A word on this clone: Other DNA sequences in this sample translate to the same CDR3. The chain employs TRBV28 and TRBJ2-3, with 8 nucleotides matching TRBD2. Germline V gene lookup returns CDR1 MDHEN and CDR2 SYDVKM. The CDR3 extends over 14 amino acids. Unmatched junction bases numbered 1, after V lost 5 bases and J lost 0 bases. The CDR3 DNA reads as TGTGCCAGCAGTACTAGCGGTAGCACAGATACGCAGTATTTT. Translating gives CASSTSGSTDTQYF.

V gene TRBV5-8 combines with J gene TRBJ2-2; D is tentatively TRBD1 or TRBD2 (7 bases each). From germline, CDR1 is SGHTS and CDR2 YDEGEE. This CDR3 region has 15 residues. With 4 bases removed from V and 6 bases from J, the gap between germline ends came to 16 bases. CDR3 in DNA: TGTGCCAGCAGCAAAGAACAGGGGAGGGCCGGGGAGCTGTTTTTT. Translating it yields CASSKEQGRAGELFF.

The V and J genes are TRBV5-1 and TRBJ2-1; 8 bases agree with TRBD1. V trimming: 3 bases; J trimming: 8 bases; junction bases outside the gene matches: 10. Germline V gives CDR1 SGHRS, CDR2 YFSETQ. The CDR3 has 15 residues. CDR3 sequence: CASSSGQGWGDEQFF. In DNA, the CDR3 is TGCGCCAGCAGCTCTGGACAGGGATGGGGTGATGAGCAGTTCTTC.

The rearrangement links TRBV6-1 to TRBJ2-5; D ambiguous. V was trimmed by 4 bases and J by 5 bases, leaving 5 bases between them. CDR1 MNHNS and CDR2 SASEGT come from the germline V gene. The CDR3 loop spans 11 amino acids. The CDR3 DNA sequence: TGTGCCAGCAGTGCTGTGGAGACCCAGTACTTC. Translated: CASSAVETQYF.

The V and J genes are TRBV7-7 and TRBJ2-3, with TRBD1 matching 7 bases. The V gene's germline CDR1 is SSHAT and CDR2 FNYEAQ (reference sequence). The CDR3 covers 15 residues. J was trimmed by 5 bases and V by 1 base; bases with no gene match: 6. CDR3 residues: CASSLVAGGVDTQYF. CDR3 coding DNA: TGTGCCAGCAGCTTAGTGGCAGGGGGTGTAGATACGCAGTATTTT.

This clone appeared once. This chain joins TRBV14 and TRBJ2-5, with D perhaps TRBD1 (6 bases). CDR3 size: 16 residues. Germline CDR1 is SGHDN and CDR2 is FVKESK. V was cut by 3 bases and J by 5 bases, with 19 bases left in between. The CDR3: CASSQTPGSRGETQYF. In DNA form, the CDR3 reads TGTGCCAGCAGCCAGACCCCGGGATCAAGGGGGGAGACCCAGTACTTC.

This chain links TRBV7-3 with TRBJ2-1, with 9 positions matching TRBD1. V trimming: 0 bases; J trimming: 15 bases; junction bases outside the gene matches: 9. There are 14 residues in the CDR3. The germline V gene has CDR1 SGHTA and CDR2 FQGTGA. In DNA form, the CDR3 reads TGTGCCAGCAGCTTAACCAGGACAGGGGAGGTCAGGTTCTTC. This sequence encodes CASSLTRTGEVRFF. Full variable domain (missing parts from reference TRBV7-3 and TRBJ2-1): GAGVSQTPSNKVTEKGKYVELRCDPISGHTALYWYRQSLGQGPEFLIYFQGTGAADDSGLPNDRFFAVRPEGSVSTLKIQRTERGDSAVYLCASSLTRTGEVRFFGPGTRLTVL.